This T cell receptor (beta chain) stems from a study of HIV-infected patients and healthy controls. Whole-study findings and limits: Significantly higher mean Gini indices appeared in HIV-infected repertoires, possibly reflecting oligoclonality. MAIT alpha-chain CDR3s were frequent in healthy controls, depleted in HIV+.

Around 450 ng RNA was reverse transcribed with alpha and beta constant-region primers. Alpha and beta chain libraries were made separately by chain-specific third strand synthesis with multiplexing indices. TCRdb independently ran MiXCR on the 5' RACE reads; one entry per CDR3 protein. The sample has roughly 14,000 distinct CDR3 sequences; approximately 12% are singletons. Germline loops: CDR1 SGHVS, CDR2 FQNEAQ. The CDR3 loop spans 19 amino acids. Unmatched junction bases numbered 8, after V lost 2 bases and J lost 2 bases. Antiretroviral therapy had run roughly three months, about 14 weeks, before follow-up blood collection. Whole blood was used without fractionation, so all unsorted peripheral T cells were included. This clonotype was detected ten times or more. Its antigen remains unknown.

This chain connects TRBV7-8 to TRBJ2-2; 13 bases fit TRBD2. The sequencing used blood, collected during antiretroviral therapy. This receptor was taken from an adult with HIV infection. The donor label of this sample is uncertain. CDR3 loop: CASSLSELAGGHNTGELFF. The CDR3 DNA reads TGTGCCAGCAGCTTATCTGAACTAGCGGGGGGGCATAACACCGGGGAGCTGTTTTTT. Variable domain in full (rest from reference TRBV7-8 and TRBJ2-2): GAGVSQSPRYKVAKRGQDVALRCDPISGHVSLFWYQQALGQGPEFLTYFQNEAQLDKSGLPSDRFFAERPEGSVSTLKIQRTQQEDSAVYLCASSLSELAGGHNTGELFFGEGSRLTVL.